Listed below are T cell receptor beta chains from one sample, sequenced in a study of vaccination and CD4 T cells after COVID-19. TCRdb reanalysed the PCR reads using MiXCR and keeps one entry per CDR3 protein. The sample records 20,000 to 25,000 distinct CDR3 sequences, approximately 48% being singletons. These receptors have no identified antigens. The sequencing here drew on CD4+ T cells from blood, cultured in vitro, taken before SARS-CoV-2 vaccination. These receptors all stem from a human donor who received a COVID-19 vaccine. CDR3s include the opening cysteine and the closing phenylalanine or tryptophan. D genes are given only for firm matches. Size tells how often a clone was seen (once, few, many) or the class of an expanded clone, and some rows leave it out.

j_call | v_call | d_call | clone_size | cdr3_aa | cdr3_nt
TRBJ2-7 | TRBV20-1 | - | - | CSAGRDAYEQYF | TGCAGTGCTGGACGGGATGCCTACGAGCAGTACTTC
TRBJ1-2 | TRBV7-9 | TRBD1 | - | CASSSTGGTYGYTF | TGTGCCAGCAGCTCCACAGGGGGCACCTATGGCTACACCTTC
TRBJ2-2 | TRBV24-1 | TRBD1 | few | CATSPRAGQGSTGELFF | TGTGCCACCAGTCCTCGGGCGGGACAGGGTAGCACCGGGGAGCTGTTTTTT
TRBJ2-3 | TRBV10-3 | TRBD2 | - | CAISESRGSGYTDTQYF | TGTGCCATCAGTGAGTCACGTGGTAGCGGGTACACAGATACGCAGTATTTT
TRBJ2-2 | TRBV19 | - | once | CASIDRVTGELFF | TGTGCCAGTATCGATAGGGTCACCGGGGAGCTGTTTTTT
TRBJ1-5 | TRBV19 | TRBD1 | few | CATKGTGYQPQHF | TGTGCCACCAAGGGGACAGGGTATCAGCCCCAGCATTTT
TRBJ2-1 | TRBV7-2 | - | once | CASSNTISEQFF | TGTGCCAGCAGCAACACGATAAGTGAGCAGTTCTTC
TRBJ1-3 | TRBV12-3/TRBV12-4 | - | - | CASNLGRPSGNTIYF | TGTGCCAGCAACCTCGGACGTCCCTCTGGAAACACCATATATTTT
TRBJ2-3 | TRBV20-1 | - | - | CSAPPTVSSTDTQYF | TGCAGTGCTCCCCCGACAGTCTCTAGCACAGATACGCAGTATTTT
TRBJ1-1 | TRBV7-9 | - | few | CASRAPHRTGNTEAFF | TGTGCCAGCAGAGCCCCACATCGTACGGGGAACACTGAAGCTTTCTTT
TRBJ1-1 | TRBV5-1 | - | - | CASSPPSGDEAFF | TGCGCCAGCAGCCCGCCGTCGGGGGATGAAGCTTTCTTT
TRBJ2-3 | TRBV2 | - | - | CASSGAEKGTDTQYF | TGTGCCAGCAGTGGGGCCGAGAAAGGCACAGATACGCAGTATTTT
TRBJ1-2 | TRBV12-3/TRBV12-4 | - | - | CASRYRRGLPRSDGYTF | TGTGCCAGCCGCTATAGAAGAGGGCTTCCACGTAGCGACGGCTACACCTTC
TRBJ1-5 | TRBV7-9 | TRBD1 | - | CASSLFLLRDRGSSQPQHF | TGTGCCAGCAGCTTATTTTTACTCCGGGACAGGGGATCTAGTCAGCCCCAGCATTTT
TRBJ1-6 | TRBV7-2 | - | few | CASRWTRFYNSPLHF | TGTGCCAGCAGGTGGACACGCTTCTATAATTCACCCCTCCACTTT
TRBJ1-3 | TRBV21-1 | - | - | CASTSGDSSGNTIYF | TGTGCCAGCACCTCTGGAGATAGCTCTGGAAACACCATATATTTT
TRBJ1-6 | TRBV19 | - | few | CASSPRGSFGSPLHF | TGTGCCAGTAGTCCTCGGGGGTCTTTCGGTTCACCCCTCCACTTT
TRBJ2-3 | TRBV15 | TRBD2 | - | CATSRDRSRGGRGDTQYF | TGTGCCACCAGCAGAGATCGAAGTCGGGGGGGCCGTGGAGATACGCAGTATTTT
TRBJ1-2 | TRBV4-2 | - | - | CASSQDSGSGANYGYTF | TGTGCCAGCAGCCAAGATTCGGGGTCAGGAGCTAACTATGGCTACACCTTC
TRBJ1-1 | TRBV5-4 | - | - | CASSSGPGLNTEAFF | TGTGCCAGCAGCTCGGGCCCGGGGCTGAACACTGAAGCTTTCTTT